This T cell receptor beta chain was captured in a study of blood T cell repertoires in COVID-19. On the study more broadly: PBMCs, B-cell-depleted T cells, or T cells provided the cDNA or gDNA that made up the material.

Seattle participants joined during active infection and were tracked over time. This clone has just a few counts. The CDR3 loop spans 13 amino acids. Trimming took 1 base from V and 8 from J, leaving 11 bases between them. CDR1 and CDR2 (germline): SGHTA, FQGNSA. Using immunoSEQ multiplex PCR, the repertoire was profiled, and TCRdb retains in-frame clones only, with some absent. The data hold approximately 290,000 clones, with roughly four fifths observed a single time. The TCR sequence derives from a person aged 70 to 85 with COVID-19, enrolled during active disease. The material sequenced was peripheral blood. V is TRBV7-2 and J is TRBJ1-2; a weak D match, TRBD1 (6 bases). The chain's CDR3 is CASSLGGQRGYTF. The CDR3 DNA reads as TGTGCCAGCAGCTTAGGTGGACAGAGGGGCTACACCTTC.